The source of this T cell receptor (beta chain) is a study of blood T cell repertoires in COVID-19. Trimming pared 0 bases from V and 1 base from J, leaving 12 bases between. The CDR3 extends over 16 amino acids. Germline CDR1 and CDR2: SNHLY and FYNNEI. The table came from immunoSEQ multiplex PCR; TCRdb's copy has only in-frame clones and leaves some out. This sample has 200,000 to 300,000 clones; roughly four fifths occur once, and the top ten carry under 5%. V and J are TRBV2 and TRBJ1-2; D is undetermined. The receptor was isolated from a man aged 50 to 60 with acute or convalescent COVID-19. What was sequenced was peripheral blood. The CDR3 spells CASSEATGLLNYGYTF. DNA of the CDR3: TGTGCCAGCAGTGAAGCCACCGGACTCCTTAACTATGGCTACACCTTC.